The clone carrying this T cell receptor (beta chain) was seen more than once but under ten times. Its antigen is undetermined. This sample was taken from a study of cytomegalovirus exposure and HLA in healthy donors. The PCR employed 60 Vbeta primers together with 13 Jbeta primers. The method was immunoSEQ multiplex PCR; TCRdb's version includes in-frame clones alone and lacks a portion of them. The data show approximately 100,000 clones, with around 80% seen just once and 5% to 6.5% held by the top ten. Study results and limitations: Later analysis showed TCR association rates varying by HLA locus, highest for DRB1 and lowest for HLA-C. Sequencing artifact likely explains a cluster of highly shared sequence variants. At a 0.05 false discovery rate, a later analysis found over 15,000 TCR beta sequences to be associated with HLA alleles.

The CDR3 is made up of 15 amino acids. After removal of 3 bases from V and 2 bases from J, the junction contained 3 bases not matched to a gene. Per germline, CDR1 MNHNS and CDR2 SASEGT. The sequence was obtained from a woman between 18 and 29 years old in good health and CMV-seropositive. The rearrangement links TRBV6-1 to TRBJ2-3; the match to TRBD2 covers 9 bases. Sequencing was performed on PBMCs. CDR3 amino acids: CASSDGLAITDTQYF. CDR3 sequence (DNA): TGTGCCAGCAGTGATGGACTAGCGATCACAGATACGCAGTATTTT.